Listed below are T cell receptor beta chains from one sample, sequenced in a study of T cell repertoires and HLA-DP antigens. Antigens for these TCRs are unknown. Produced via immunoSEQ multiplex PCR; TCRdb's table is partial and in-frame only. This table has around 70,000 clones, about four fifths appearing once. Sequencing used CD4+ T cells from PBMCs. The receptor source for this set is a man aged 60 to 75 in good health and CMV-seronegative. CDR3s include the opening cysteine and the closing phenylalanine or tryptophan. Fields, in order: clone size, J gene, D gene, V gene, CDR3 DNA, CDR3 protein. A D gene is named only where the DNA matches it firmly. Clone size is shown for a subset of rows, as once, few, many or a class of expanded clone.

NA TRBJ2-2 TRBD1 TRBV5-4 TGTGCCAGCAGCCCCCGACAGGGGAACACCGGGGAGCTGTTTTTT CASSPRQGNTGELFF
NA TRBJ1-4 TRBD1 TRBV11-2 TGTGCCAGCACCGGGACAGGGGGCGGAAGAAGTGAAAAACTGTTTTTT CASTGTGGGRSEKLFF
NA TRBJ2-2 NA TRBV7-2 TGTGCCAGCAGCCAGGAGGGGGGCGGAACCGGGGAGCTGTTTTTT CASSQEGGGTGELFF
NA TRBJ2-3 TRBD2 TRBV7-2 TGTGCCAGCAGCTTATCTAGCGGGAGGGTCACAGATACGCAGTATTTT CASSLSSGRVTDTQYF
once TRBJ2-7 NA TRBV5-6 TGTGCCAGCAGCTTGTTGGGGCGGAACTACGAGCAGTACTTC CASSLLGRNYEQYF
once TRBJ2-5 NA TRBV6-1 TGTGCCAGCAGTGAAATGGGGGGCCGAGAGACCCAGTACTTC CASSEMGGRETQYF
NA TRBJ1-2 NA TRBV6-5 TGTGCCAGCAGTCGGACCTCGGCCGGTGGCTACACCTTC CASSRTSAGGYTF
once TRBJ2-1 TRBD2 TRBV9 TGTGCCAGCAGCGTAGGGGCTAGCGGGAGTTCCTACAATGAGCAGTTCTTC CASSVGASGSSYNEQFF
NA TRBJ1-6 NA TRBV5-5 TGTGCCAGCTCAAGGGGTCCCTATAATTCACCCCTCCACTTT CASSRGPYNSPLHF
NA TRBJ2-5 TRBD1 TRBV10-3 TGTGCCATCAGTGATGCAGGGGGTTTCAAGACCCAGTACTTC CAISDAGGFKTQYF
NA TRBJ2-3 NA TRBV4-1 TGCGCCAGCAGCCAAGTCGGGCTAGCTACGATCGTTTCAGATACGCAGTATTTT CASSQVGLATIVSDTQYF
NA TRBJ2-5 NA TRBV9 TGTGCCAGCAGCGTAGGGTACAGGTTGGGGGAGACCCAGTACTTC CASSVGYRLGETQYF
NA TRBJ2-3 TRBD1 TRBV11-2 TGTGCCAGCAGCTTAGATTCGGGACAGAGCACAGATACGCAGTATTTT CASSLDSGQSTDTQYF
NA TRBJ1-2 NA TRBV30 TGTGCCTGGAGTCCTACACACTCTAACTATGGCTACACCTTC CAWSPTHSNYGYTF
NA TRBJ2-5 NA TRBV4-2 TGTGCCAGCAGCCGAGGAGGGGGGGGCCAGCGGGAGACCCAGTACTTC CASSRGGGGQRETQYF
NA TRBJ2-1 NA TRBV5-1 TGCGCCAGCAGCTTGGGGACTCTCTCCTACAATGAGCAGTTCTTC CASSLGTLSYNEQFF
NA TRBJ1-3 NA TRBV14 TGTGCCAGCAGCCAAGGACAGATCTCTGGAAACACCATATATTTT CASSQGQISGNTIYF
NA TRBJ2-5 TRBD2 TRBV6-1 TGTGCCAGCAAACCTAGCGGGGACCAAGAGACCCAGTACTTC CASKPSGDQETQYF
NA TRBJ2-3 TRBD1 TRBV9 TGTGCCAGCAGCGCCACGACCGGGACAGGGGGCAGGTGGACAGATACGCAGTATTTT CASSATTGTGGRWTDTQYF
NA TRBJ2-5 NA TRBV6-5 TGTGCCAGCAGGACCTCAGGTGCGGAGACCCAGTACTTC CASRTSGAETQYF
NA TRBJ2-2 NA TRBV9 TGTGCCAGCAGCGTCCTAGCGTTGGCCGGGGAGCTGTTTTTT CASSVLALAGELFF
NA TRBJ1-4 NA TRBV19 TGTGCCAGTAGTACACCAGCAAGAGGGCGCAAATATGAAAAACTGTTTTTT CASSTPARGRKYEKLFF
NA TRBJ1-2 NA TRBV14 TGTGCCAGCAGCCAAGTAAGGAACTATGGCTACACCTTC CASSQVRNYGYTF
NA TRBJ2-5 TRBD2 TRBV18 TGTGCCAGCTCACCGGCCGGGACTAGTAGAGAGACCCAGTACTTC CASSPAGTSRETQYF
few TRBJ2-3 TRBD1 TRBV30 TGTGCCTGGAGTGTAGGGTCAGGGGGAGTGGGTGGTCCCACAGATACGCAGTATTTT CAWSVGSGGVGGPTDTQYF
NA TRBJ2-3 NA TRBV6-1 TGTGCCAGCAGTGAAGGCACGGCCACAGATACGCAGTATTTT CASSEGTATDTQYF
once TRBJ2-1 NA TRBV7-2 TGTGCCAGCAGCTTCCAGGTGGGACCCCTTTACAATGAGCAGTTCTTC CASSFQVGPLYNEQFF
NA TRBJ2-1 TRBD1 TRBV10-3 TGTGCCATCAGTGAGTCCTCCTATCGGACAGGGGGCAAGAATGAGCAGTTCTTC CAISESSYRTGGKNEQFF
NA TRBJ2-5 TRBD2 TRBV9 TGTGCCAGCAGCACCCGGGGTAGCGGGGTGGAAGAGACCCAGTACTTC CASSTRGSGVEETQYF
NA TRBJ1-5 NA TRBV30 TGTGCCTGGAGTTACAGCAATCAGCCCCAGCATTTT CAWSYSNQPQHF
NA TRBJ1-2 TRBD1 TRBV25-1 TGTGCCAGCAGTGCCCAGGACAGGGGGCGGTTTGGCTACACCTTC CASSAQDRGRFGYTF
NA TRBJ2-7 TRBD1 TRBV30 TGTGCCTGGAGTGGGGACAGGGGGCAGAACGAGCAGTACTTC CAWSGDRGQNEQYF
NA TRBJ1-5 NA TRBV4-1 TGCGCCAGCAGCAAGTCGGATAATCAGCCCCAGCATTTT CASSKSDNQPQHF
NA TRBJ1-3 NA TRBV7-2 TGTGCCAGCAGCTTAGAAGTCCAGGGAGATGGAAACACCATATATTTT CASSLEVQGDGNTIYF
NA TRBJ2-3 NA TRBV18 TGTGCCAGCTCACCTTCGCCTGGCACAGATACGCAGTATTTT CASSPSPGTDTQYF
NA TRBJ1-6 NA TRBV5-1 TGCGCCAGCAGCGATTTACGCGGAACCTATAATTCACCCCTCCACTTT CASSDLRGTYNSPLHF
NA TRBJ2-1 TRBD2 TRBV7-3 TGTGCCAGCAGCGCCACTAGCGGGAGTTTTGCGAATGAGCAGTTCTTC CASSATSGSFANEQFF
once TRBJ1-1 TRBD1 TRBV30 TGTGCCTGGAGTTGGACAGGTGAGGCTTTCTTT CAWSWTGEAFF
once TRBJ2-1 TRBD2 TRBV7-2 TGTGCCAGCAGTTCTACTAGCGGGGTTTACAATGAGCAGTTCTTC CASSSTSGVYNEQFF
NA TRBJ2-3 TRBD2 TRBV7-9 TGTGCCAGCAGCTTTAGCGGGAGTCGGTCAGGGGATACGCAGTATTTT CASSFSGSRSGDTQYF
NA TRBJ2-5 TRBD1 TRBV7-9 TGTGCCAGCAACCGACAGGGGGCAAGGGAGACCCAGTACTTC CASNRQGARETQYF
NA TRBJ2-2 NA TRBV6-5 TGTGCCAGCAGTACAGGGACACATTACACCGGGGAGCTGTTTTTT CASSTGTHYTGELFF
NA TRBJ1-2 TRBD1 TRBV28 TGTGCCAGCACCTCCGGGACAGGGTCCGGCTACACCTTC CASTSGTGSGYTF
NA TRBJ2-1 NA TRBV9 TGTGCCAGCAGCGTAGAACAAGGAAGAGGTGAGCAGTTCTTC CASSVEQGRGEQFF
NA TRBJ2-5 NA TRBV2 TGTGCCAGCAGTGCGCGAGCGGGCGTAGAGACCCAGTACTTC CASSARAGVETQYF